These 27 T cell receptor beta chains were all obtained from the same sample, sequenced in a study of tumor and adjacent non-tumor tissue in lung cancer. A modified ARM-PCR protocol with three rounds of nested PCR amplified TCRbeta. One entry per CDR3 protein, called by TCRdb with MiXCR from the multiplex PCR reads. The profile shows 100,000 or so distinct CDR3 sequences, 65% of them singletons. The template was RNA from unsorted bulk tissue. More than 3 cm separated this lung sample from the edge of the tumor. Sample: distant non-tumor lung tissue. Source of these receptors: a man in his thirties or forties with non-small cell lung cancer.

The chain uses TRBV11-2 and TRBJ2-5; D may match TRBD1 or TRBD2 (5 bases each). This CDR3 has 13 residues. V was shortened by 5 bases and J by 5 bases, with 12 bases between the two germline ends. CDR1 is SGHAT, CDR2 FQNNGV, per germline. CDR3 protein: CASSRQRRETQYF. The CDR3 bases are TGTGCCAGCAGCCGACAGAGGAGGGAGACCCAGTACTTC.

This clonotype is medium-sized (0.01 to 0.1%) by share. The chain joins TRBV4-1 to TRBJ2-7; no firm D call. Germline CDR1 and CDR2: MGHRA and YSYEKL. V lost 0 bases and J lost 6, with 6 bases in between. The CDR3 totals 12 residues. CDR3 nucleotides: TGCGCCAGCAGCCAAGATTTCGGCGAGCAGTACTTC. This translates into CASSQDFGEQYF.

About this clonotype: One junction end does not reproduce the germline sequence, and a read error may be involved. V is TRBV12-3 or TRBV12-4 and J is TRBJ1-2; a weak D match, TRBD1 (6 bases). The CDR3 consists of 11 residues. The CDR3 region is CASSRGVDYTF. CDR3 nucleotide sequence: TGTGCCAGCAGTAGGGGGGTAGACTACACTTTC.

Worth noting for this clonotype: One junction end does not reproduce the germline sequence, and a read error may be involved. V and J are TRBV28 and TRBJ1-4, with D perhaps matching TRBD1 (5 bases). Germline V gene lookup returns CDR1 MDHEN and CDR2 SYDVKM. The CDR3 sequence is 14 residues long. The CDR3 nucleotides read TGTGCCAGCAATTTACAGGAGTCTAATGAAAAACTGTTTTTT. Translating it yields CASNLQESNEKLFF.

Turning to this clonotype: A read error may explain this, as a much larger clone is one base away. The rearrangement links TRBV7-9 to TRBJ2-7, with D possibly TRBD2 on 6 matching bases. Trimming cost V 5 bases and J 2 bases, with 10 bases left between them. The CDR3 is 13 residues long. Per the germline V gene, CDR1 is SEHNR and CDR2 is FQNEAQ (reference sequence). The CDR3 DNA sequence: TGTGCCAGCAGCCCCGGGGGACCCTACGAGCAGTACTTC. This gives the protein CASSPGGPYEQYF. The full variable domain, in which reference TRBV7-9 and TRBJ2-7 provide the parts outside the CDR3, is DTGVSQNPRHKITKRGQNVTFRCDPISEHNRLYWYRQTLGQGPEFLTYFQNEAQLEKSRLLSDRFSAERPKGSFSTLEIQRTEQGDSAMYLCASSPGGPYEQYFGPGTRLTVT.

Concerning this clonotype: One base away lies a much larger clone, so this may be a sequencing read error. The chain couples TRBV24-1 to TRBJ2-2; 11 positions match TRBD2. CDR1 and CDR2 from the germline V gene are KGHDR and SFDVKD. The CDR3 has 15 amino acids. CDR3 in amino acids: CATNDSGRDTGELFF. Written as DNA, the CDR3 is TGTGCCACCAATGATAGCGGGAGGGACACCGGGGAGCTGTTTTTT.

This CDR3 reads CASSQELSAYSGANVLTF. The DNA of the CDR3 is TGTGCCAGCAGCCAAGAACTTTCTGCCTACTCTGGGGCCAACGTCCTGACTTTC. J is TRBJ2-6 and V is TRBV4-2; D is unclear. The germline CDR1 and CDR2 sequences are LGHNA and YNFKEQ. Trimming cost V 0 bases and J 0 bases, with 12 bases left between them. This CDR3 is 18 amino acids long.

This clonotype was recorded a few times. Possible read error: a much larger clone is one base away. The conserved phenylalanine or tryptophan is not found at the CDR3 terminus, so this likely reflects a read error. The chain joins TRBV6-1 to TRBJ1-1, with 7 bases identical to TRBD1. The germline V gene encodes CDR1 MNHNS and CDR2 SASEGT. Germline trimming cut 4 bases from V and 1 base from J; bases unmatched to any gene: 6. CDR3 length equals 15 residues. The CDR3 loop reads CASSVFRGRNTEAFL. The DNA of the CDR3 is TGTGCCAGCAGTGTCTTCAGGGGGAGGAACACTGAAGCTTTCCTT.

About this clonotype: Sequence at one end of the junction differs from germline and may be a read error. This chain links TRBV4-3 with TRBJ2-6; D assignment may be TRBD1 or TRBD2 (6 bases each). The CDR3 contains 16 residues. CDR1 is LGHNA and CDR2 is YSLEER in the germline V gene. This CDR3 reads CASSQEGGSGANVLIF. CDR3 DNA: TGCGCCAGCAGCCAAGAGGGGGGCTCTGGGGCCAACGTCCTCATTTTC.

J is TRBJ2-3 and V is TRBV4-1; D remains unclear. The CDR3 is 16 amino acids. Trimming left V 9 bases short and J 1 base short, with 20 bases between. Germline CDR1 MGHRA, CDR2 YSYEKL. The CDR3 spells CARGPWWNGRTDTQYF. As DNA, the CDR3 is TGCGCCAGGGGCCCATGGTGGAACGGGCGCACAGATACGCAGTATTTT.

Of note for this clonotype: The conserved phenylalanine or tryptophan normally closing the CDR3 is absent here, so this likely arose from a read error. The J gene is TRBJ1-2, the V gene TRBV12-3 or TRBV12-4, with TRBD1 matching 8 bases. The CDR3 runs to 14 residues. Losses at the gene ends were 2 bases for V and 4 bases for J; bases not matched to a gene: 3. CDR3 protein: CASSLSTGVYGYTS. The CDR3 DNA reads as TGTGCCAGCAGTTTATCGACAGGGGTCTATGGCTACACCTCC.

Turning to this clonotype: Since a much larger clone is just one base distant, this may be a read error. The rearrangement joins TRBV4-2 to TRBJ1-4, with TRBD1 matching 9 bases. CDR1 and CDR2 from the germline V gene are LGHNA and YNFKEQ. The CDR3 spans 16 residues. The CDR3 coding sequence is TGTGCCAGCAACCAAGATCTTGGGACAGGGAATGAAAAACTGTTTTTT. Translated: CASNQDLGTGNEKLFF.

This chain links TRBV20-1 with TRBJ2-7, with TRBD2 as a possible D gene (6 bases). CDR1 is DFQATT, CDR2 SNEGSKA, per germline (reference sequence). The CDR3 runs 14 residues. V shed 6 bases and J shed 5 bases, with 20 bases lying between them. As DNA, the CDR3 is TGCAGTGCGCCGGTGGGGGGAATTAGTCACGAGCAGTACTTC. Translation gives CSAPVGGISHEQYF.

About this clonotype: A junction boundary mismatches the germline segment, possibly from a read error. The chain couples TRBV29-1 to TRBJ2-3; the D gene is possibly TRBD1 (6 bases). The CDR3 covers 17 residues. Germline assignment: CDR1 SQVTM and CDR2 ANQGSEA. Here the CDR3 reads CSVGPTGLGASTGTQYF. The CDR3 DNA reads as TGCAGCGTCGGTCCTACCGGACTGGGGGCTAGCACAGGTACGCAGTATTTT.

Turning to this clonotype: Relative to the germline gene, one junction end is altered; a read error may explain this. The CDR3 here is CASVDLLNEKLFF. CDR3 bases: TGTGCCAGCGTGGACTTACTTAATGAGAAACTGTTTTTT. The chain links TRBV6-2 or TRBV6-3 to TRBJ1-4; D is unclear. The CDR3 is made up of 13 amino acids. Germline V gene lookup returns CDR1 MNHEY and CDR2 SVGEGT.

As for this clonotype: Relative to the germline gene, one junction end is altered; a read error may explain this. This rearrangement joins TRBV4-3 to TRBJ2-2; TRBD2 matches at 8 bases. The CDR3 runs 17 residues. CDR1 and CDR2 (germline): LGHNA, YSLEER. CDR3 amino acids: CAGSQGRISGTSGELFF. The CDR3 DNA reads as TGCGCCGGCAGCCAAGGGAGGATTAGCGGGACCAGCGGGGAGCTGTTTTTT.

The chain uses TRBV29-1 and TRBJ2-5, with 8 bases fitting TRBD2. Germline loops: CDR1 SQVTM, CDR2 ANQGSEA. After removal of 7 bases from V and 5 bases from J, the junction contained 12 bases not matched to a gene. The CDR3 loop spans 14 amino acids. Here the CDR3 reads CSEDWRGVGETQYF. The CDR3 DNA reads TGCAGCGAGGATTGGCGGGGGGTAGGCGAGACCCAGTACTTC.

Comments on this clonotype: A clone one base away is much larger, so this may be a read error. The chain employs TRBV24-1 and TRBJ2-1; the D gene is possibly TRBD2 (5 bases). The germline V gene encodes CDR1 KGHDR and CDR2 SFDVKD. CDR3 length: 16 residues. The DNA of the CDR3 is TGTGCCATCAGTGCCCGCCGTGCGAGAGGGTTCAATGAGCAGTTCTTC. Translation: CAISARRARGFNEQFF.

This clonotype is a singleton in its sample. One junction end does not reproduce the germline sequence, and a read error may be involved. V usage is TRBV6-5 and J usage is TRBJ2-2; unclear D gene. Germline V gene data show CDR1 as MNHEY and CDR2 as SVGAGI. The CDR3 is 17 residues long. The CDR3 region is CASTPSSGPSNTEELFF. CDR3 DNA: TGTGCTAGCACCCCGTCTAGTGGGCCCTCGAACACCGAGGAGCTGTTTTTT.

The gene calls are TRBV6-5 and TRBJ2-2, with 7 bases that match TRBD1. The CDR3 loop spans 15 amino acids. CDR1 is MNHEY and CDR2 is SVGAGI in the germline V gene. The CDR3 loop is CTNIAWDSRSGELFF. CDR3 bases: TGTACCAACATTGCCTGGGACAGCCGATCGGGGGAGCTGTTTTTT.

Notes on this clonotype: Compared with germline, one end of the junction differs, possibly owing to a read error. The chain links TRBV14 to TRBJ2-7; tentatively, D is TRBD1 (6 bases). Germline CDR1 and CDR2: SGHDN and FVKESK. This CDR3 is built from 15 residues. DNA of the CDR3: TGCGTCAGCAGCCAAGAACAGGGCACTTACTACGAGCAGTACTTC. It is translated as CVSSQEQGTYYEQYF.

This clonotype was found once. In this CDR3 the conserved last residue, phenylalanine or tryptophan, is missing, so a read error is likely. In DNA, the CDR3 is TGCAGTGCTAGACAGACAGGGGGAAGGGATGGCTACACCTTA. Protein product: CSARQTGGRDGYTL. The V gene is TRBV20-1, the J gene TRBJ1-2, with 9 bases identical to TRBD1. The CDR3 is 14 residues long. In germline, CDR1 is DFQATT, CDR2 SNEGSKA (reference sequence). V dropped 2 bases and J dropped 6; count of bases not matched to a gene: 7.

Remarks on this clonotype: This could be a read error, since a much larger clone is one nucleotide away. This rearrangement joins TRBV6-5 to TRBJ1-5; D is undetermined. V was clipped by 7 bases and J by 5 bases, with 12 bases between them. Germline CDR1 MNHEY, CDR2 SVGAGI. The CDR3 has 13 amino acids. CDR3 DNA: TGTGCCAGCAACTTCTTCCCGGATCAGCCCCAGCATTTT. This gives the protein CASNFFPDQPQHF.

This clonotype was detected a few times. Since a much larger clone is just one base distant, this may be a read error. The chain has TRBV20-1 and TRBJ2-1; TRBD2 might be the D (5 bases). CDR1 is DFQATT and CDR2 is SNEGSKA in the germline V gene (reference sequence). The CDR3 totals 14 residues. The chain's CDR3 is CSARTGLSYNVQFF. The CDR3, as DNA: TGCAGTGCTAGGACGGGGTTGTCCTACAATGTGCAGTTCTTC.

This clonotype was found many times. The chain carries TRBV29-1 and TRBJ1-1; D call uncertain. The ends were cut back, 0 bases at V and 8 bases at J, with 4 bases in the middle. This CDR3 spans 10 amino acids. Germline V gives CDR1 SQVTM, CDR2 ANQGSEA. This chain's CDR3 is CSVEDGEAFF. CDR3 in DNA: TGCAGCGTTGAAGACGGGGAAGCTTTCTTT.

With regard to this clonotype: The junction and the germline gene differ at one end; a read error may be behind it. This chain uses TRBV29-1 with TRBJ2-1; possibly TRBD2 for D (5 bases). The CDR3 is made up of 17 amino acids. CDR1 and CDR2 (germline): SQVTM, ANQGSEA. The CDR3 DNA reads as TGCTGCGTTGAGGGAGTTATAAGCGAGACGGCCTACAATGAGCAGTTCTTC. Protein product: CCVEGVISETAYNEQFF.

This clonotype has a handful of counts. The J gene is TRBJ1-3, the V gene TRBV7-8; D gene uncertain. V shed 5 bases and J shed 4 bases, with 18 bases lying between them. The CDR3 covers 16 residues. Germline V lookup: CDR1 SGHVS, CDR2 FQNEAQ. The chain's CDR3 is CASSPFRGSHGNTIYF. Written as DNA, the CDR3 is TGTGCCAGCAGCCCTTTCCGGGGTTCACACGGAAACACCATATATTTT.